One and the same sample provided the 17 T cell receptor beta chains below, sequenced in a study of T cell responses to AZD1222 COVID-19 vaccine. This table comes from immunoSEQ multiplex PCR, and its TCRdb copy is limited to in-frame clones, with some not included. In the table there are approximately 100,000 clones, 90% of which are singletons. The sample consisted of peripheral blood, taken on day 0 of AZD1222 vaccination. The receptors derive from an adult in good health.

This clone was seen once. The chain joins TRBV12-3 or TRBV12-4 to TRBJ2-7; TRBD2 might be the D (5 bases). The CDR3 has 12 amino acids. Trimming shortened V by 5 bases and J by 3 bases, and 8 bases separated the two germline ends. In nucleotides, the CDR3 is TGTGCCAGCAGTCCGGGATTCTACGAGCAGTACTTC. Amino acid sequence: CASSPGFYEQYF.

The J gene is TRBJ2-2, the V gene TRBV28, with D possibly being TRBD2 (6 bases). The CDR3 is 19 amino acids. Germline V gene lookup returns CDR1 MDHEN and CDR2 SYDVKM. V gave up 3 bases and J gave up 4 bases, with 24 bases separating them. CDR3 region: CASSFGSTWGVRSTGELFF. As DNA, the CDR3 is TGTGCCAGCAGTTTTGGTTCGACGTGGGGGGTGAGGAGCACCGGGGAGCTGTTTTTT.

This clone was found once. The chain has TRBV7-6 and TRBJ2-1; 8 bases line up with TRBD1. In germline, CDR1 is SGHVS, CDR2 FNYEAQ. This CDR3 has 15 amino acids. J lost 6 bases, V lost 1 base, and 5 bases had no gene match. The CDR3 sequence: CASSLEAGGLNEQFF. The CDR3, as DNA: TGTGCCAGCAGCTTAGAGGCAGGGGGCCTCAATGAGCAGTTCTTC.

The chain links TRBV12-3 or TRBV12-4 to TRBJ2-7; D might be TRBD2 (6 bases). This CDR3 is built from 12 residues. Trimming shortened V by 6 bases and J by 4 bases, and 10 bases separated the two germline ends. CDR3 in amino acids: CASRGGPYEQYF. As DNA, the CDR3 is TGTGCCAGCAGGGGGGGTCCATACGAGCAGTACTTC.

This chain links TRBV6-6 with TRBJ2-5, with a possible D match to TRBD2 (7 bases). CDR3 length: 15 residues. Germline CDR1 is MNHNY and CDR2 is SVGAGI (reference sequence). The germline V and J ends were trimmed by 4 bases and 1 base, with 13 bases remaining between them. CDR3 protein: CASSSSGGPQETQYF. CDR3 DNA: TGTGCCAGCAGTTCCTCCGGGGGGCCCCAAGAGACCCAGTACTTC.

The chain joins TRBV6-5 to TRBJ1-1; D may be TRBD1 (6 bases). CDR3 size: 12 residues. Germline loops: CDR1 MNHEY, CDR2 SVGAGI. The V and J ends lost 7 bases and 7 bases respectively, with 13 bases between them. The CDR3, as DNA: TGTGCCAGCACTGGACAGAAGTATGAAGCTTTCTTT. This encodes CASTGQKYEAFF.

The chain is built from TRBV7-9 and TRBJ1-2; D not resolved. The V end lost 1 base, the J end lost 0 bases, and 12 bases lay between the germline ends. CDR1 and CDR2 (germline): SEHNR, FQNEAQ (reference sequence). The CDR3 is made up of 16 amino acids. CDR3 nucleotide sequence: TGTGCCAGCAGCTTAGACGGGGAGCGAGCTAACTATGGCTACACCTTC. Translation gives CASSLDGERANYGYTF. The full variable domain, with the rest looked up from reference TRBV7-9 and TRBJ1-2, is DTGVSQNPRHKITKRGQNVTFRCDPISEHNRLYWYRQTLGQGPEFLTYFQNEAQLEKSRLLSDRFSAERPKGSFSTLEIQRTEQGDSAMYLCASSLDGERANYGYTFGSGTRLTVV.

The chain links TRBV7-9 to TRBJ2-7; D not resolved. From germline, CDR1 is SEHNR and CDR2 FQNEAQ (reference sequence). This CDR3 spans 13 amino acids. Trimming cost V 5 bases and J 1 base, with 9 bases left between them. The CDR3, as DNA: TGTGCCAGCAGCCCCCGAGAGTCCTACGAGCAGTACTTC. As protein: CASSPRESYEQYF.

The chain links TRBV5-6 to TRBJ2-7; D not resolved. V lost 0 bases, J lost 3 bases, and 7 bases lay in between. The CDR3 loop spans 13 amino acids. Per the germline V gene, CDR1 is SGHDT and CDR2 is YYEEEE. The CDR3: CASSLGHLYEQYF. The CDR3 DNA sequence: TGTGCCAGCAGCTTGGGGCACCTCTACGAGCAGTACTTC.

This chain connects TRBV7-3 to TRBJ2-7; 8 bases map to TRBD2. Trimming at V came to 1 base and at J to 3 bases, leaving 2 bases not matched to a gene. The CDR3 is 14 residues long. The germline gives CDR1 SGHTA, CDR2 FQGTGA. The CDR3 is CASSLSGGSYEQYF. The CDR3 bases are TGTGCCAGCAGCTTAAGCGGGGGGAGCTACGAGCAGTACTTC.

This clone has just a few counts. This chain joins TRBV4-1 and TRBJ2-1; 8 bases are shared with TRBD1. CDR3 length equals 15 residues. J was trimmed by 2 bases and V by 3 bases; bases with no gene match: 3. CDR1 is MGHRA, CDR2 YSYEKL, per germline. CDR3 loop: CASSHQQGAYNEQFF. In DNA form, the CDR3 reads TGCGCCAGCAGCCACCAACAGGGGGCCTACAATGAGCAGTTCTTC.

The DNA for the CDR3 is TGTGCCAGCACCTACGGCGGGGGGAACACCGGGGAGCTGTTTTTT. The encoded protein is CASTYGGGNTGELFF. The gene calls are TRBV2 and TRBJ2-2, with TRBD2 matching 7 bases. The CDR3 is made up of 15 amino acids. Germline values: CDR1 SNHLY, CDR2 FYNNEI. Losses at the gene ends were 7 bases for V and 1 base for J; bases not matched to a gene: 6.

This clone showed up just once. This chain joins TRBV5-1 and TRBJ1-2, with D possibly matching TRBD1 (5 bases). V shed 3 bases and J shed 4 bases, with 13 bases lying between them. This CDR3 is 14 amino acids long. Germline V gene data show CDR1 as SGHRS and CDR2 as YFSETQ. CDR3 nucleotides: TGCGCCAGCAGCTGGGACGCTGGACCCTATGGCTACACCTTC. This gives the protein CASSWDAGPYGYTF.

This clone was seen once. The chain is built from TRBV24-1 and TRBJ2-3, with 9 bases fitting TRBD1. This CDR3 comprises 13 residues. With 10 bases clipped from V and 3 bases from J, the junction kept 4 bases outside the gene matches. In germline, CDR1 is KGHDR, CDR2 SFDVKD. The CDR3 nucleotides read TGTGCCACAGAGGGACAGGGTACAGATACGCAGTATTTT. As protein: CATEGQGTDTQYF.

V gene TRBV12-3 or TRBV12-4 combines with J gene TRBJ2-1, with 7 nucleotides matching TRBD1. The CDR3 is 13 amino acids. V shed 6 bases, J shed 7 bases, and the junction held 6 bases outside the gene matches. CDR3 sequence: CASRTGWMNEQFF. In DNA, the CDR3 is TGTGCCAGCAGGACAGGGTGGATGAATGAGCAGTTCTTC.

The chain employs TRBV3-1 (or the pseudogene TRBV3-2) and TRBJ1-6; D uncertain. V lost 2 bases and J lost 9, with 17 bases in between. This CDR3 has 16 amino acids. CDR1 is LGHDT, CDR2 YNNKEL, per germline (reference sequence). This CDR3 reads CASSQRSGPGFSPLHF. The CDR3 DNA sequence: TGTGCCAGCAGCCAAAGGTCAGGCCCGGGATTTTCACCCCTCCACTTT.

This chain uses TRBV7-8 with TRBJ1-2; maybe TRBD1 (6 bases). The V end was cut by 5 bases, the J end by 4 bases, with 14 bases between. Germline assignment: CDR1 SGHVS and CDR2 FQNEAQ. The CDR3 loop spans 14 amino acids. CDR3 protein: CASSPIQGTYGYTF. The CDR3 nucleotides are TGTGCCAGCAGCCCAATACAGGGAACCTATGGCTACACCTTC.